This T cell receptor (beta chain) was recovered during a study of cytomegalovirus exposure and HLA in healthy donors. The CDR3 length is 13 residues. Per the germline V gene, CDR1 is SGHRS and CDR2 is YFSETQ. V lost 0 bases and J lost 3, with 7 bases in between. The primer mix had 60 Vbeta and 13 Jbeta primers. Here immunoSEQ multiplex PCR was the method, and the copy in TCRdb shows in-frame clones only, minus some. The profile shows 150,000 or so clones, 82% of them singletons. This sequence was found in a woman in her forties or fifties in good health and CMV-seropositive. What was sequenced was PBMCs. The rearrangement links TRBV5-1 to TRBJ2-7; D is possibly TRBD2 (5 bases). The CDR3 protein is CASSLGRDYEQYF. The CDR3 DNA follows: TGCGCCAGCAGCTTGGGTCGGGACTACGAGCAGTACTTC.